One and the same sample provided the 21 T cell receptor beta chains below, sequenced in a study of blood T cell repertoires in COVID-19. TCRdb keeps only in-frame clones here, not all; method: immunoSEQ multiplex PCR. The sample yields 250,000 to 350,000 clones, about 85% seen once. The sequencing sample was made of PBMCs or T cells enriched from blood (not recorded which). These receptors were collected from a woman aged 45-59 years who had recovered from COVID-19.

The chain has TRBV2 and TRBJ2-3; 9 bases are a match to TRBD2. With V trimmed by 6 bases and J by 0 bases, 4 bases remained unmatched. CDR3 length equals 15 residues. CDR1 and CDR2 (germline): SNHLY, FYNNEI. The CDR3 loop is CASRVAGVSTDTQYF. The DNA of the CDR3 is TGTGCCAGCAGAGTAGCGGGAGTTAGCACAGATACGCAGTATTTT.

The chain joins TRBV6-5 to TRBJ2-7, with D possibly TRBD1 on 6 matching bases. CDR1 is MNHEY, CDR2 SVGAGI, per germline. This CDR3 region has 15 residues. Trimming pared 0 bases from V and 7 bases from J, leaving 16 bases between. This chain's CDR3 is CASSYSTGQTFEQYF. For the CDR3, the DNA is TGTGCCAGCAGTTACTCGACTGGACAGACCTTTGAGCAGTACTTC.

CDR3 bases: TGTGCCAGCACCCGGGGGGGGGCTTTTACCTACGAGCAGTACTTC. Its protein is CASTRGGAFTYEQYF. This chain links TRBV28 with TRBJ2-7; 8 bases fit TRBD2. Germline loops: CDR1 MDHEN, CDR2 SYDVKM. V trimming: 7 bases; J trimming: 2 bases; junction bases outside the gene matches: 10. The CDR3 extends over 15 amino acids.

This clone was seen a few times. The chain uses TRBV2 and TRBJ1-5, with TRBD1 matching over 7 bases. Per the germline V gene, CDR1 is SNHLY and CDR2 is FYNNEI. CDR3 size: 13 residues. The junction had 1 base not matched to a gene; V was cut back by 4 bases and J by 4 bases. This CDR3 reads CASSGQGNQPQHF. The CDR3 bases are TGTGCCAGCAGTGGACAGGGAAATCAGCCCCAGCATTTT.

V and J are TRBV7-2 and TRBJ2-7; D possibly corresponds to TRBD2 (5 bases). Germline V gives CDR1 SGHTA, CDR2 FQGNSA. The CDR3 runs 12 residues. Trimming took off 5 bases at V and 7 bases at J, with 12 bases between the two ends. The CDR3 sequence is CASSIDGGEQYF. CDR3 in DNA: TGTGCCAGCAGCATAGACGGCGGGGAGCAGTACTTC.

A few counts support this clone. The V and J genes are TRBV28 and TRBJ1-1, with D unclear. The CDR3 sequence is 16 residues long. V dropped 3 bases and J dropped 0 bases, with 14 bases sitting between them. Germline CDR1 reads MDHEN; CDR2 reads SYDVKM. The CDR3 sequence: CASSFSVGRVNTEAFF. The CDR3 nucleotides read TGTGCCAGCAGTTTTTCCGTAGGGAGGGTGAACACTGAAGCTTTCTTT.

The chain uses TRBV7-3 and TRBJ2-1; 10 bases match TRBD1. V lost 5 bases to trimming and J lost 5 bases; unmatched junction nucleotides: 3. The CDR3 spans 14 residues. The germline V gene has CDR1 SGHTA and CDR2 FQGTGA. The CDR3 sequence: CASSAGQGHNEQFF. The CDR3, as DNA: TGTGCCAGCAGCGCGGGACAGGGGCACAATGAGCAGTTCTTC.

The J gene is TRBJ1-1, the V gene TRBV7-9, with 7 bases matching TRBD1. With V trimmed by 5 bases and J by 0 bases, 6 bases remained unmatched. CDR1 and CDR2 (germline): SEHNR, FQNEAQ (reference sequence). This CDR3 is built from 15 residues. The DNA for the CDR3 is TGTGCCAGCAGCCCACAGGGACAGATGAACACTGAAGCTTTCTTT. It codes for CASSPQGQMNTEAFF.

The chain uses TRBV6-2 or TRBV6-3 and TRBJ2-3; 8 bases agree with TRBD2. This CDR3 spans 16 amino acids. V lost 4 bases, J lost 7 bases, and 13 bases stayed unmatched. Germline assignment: CDR1 MNHEY and CDR2 SVGEGT. The CDR3 sequence: CASSSTLAAGPYTQYF. CDR3 DNA: TGTGCCAGCAGTTCGACACTAGCGGCAGGGCCATATACGCAGTATTTT.

V gene TRBV20-1 combines with J gene TRBJ2-7, with unresolved D. Germline lookup yields CDR1 DFQATT and CDR2 SNEGSKA (reference sequence). V lost 5 bases to trimming and J lost 2 bases, with 7 bases between them. This CDR3 contains 11 residues. This CDR3 is CSAPVAYEQYF. The DNA of the CDR3 is TGCAGTGCTCCTGTTGCCTACGAGCAGTACTTC.

This chain connects TRBV18 to TRBJ1-2; 7 bases match TRBD1. Germline V gene lookup returns CDR1 KGHSH and CDR2 LQKENI. With V trimmed by 0 bases and J by 0 bases, 4 bases remained unmatched. The CDR3 has 16 residues. In nucleotides, the CDR3 is TGTGCCAGCTCACCACCAGACAGGGCTCCTAACTATGGCTACACCTTC. Encoded protein: CASSPPDRAPNYGYTF.

The rearrangement joins TRBV28 to TRBJ2-4; D gene uncertain. The V gene's germline CDR1 is MDHEN and CDR2 SYDVKM. Between the trimmed V and J ends, which lost 6 bases and 0 bases, there was a span of 3 bases. There are 12 residues in the CDR3. The CDR3 coding sequence is TGTGCCAGCAGCAGAGCCAAAAACATTCAGTACTTC. It is translated as CASSRAKNIQYF.

The chain couples TRBV6-5 to TRBJ2-7; 9 bases match TRBD2. The germline gives CDR1 MNHEY, CDR2 SVGAGI. There are 14 residues in the CDR3. The trim removed 5 bases at V and 6 bases at J, leaving 8 bases unmatched. CDR3 amino acids: CASSPPTAGGEQYF. CDR3 nucleotide sequence: TGTGCCAGCAGTCCCCCCACAGCGGGAGGCGAGCAGTACTTC.

The chain is built from TRBV27 and TRBJ2-1; 7 positions match TRBD2. Trimming cost V 2 bases and J 10 bases; bases outside gene matches: 11. CDR1 MNHEY and CDR2 SMNVEV come from the germline V gene (reference sequence). The CDR3 has 15 residues. As DNA, the CDR3 is TGTGCCAGCAGTTTACGCGGGAGTAACAGTTGGGAGCAGTTCTTC. Its translation is CASSLRGSNSWEQFF.

The chain is built from TRBV12-2 and TRBJ1-5; the D segment call TRBD1 is taken from the table without a DNA check. TRBV12-2 is given as a pseudogene. This CDR3 has 16 amino acids. CDR3: CASRLLPARGYQPQHF. In nucleotides, the CDR3 is TGTGCAAGTCGCTTGCTACCGGCCAGGGGTTATCAGCCCCAGCATTTT.

This chain joins TRBV5-1 and TRBJ2-5; 10 bases fit TRBD2. The germline gives CDR1 SGHRS, CDR2 YFSETQ. This CDR3 has 16 amino acids. The J segment lost 4 bases and the V segment lost 4 bases, leaving 10 bases of the junction unmatched. The CDR3 DNA reads as TGCGCCAGCAGCCCCTTGGCTAGCGGGAGAGGAGAGACCCAGTACTTC. Translating gives CASSPLASGRGETQYF. Using reference TRBV5-1 and TRBJ2-5 for the parts outside the CDR3, the full variable domain is KAGVTQTPRYLIKTRGQQVTLSCSPISGHRSVSWYQQTPGQGLQFLFEYFSETQRNKGNFPGRFSGRQFSNSRSEMNVSTLELGDSALYLCASSPLASGRGETQYFGPGTRLLVL.

The V and J genes are TRBV9 and TRBJ1-4; TRBD1 agrees at 9 bases. V shed 4 bases, J shed 7 bases, and the junction held 5 bases outside the gene matches. CDR3 length: 14 residues. Germline-derived CDR1 and CDR2 are SGDLS and YYNGEE. DNA for the CDR3: TGTGCCAGCAGCTCCCGGGACAGGGTTGAAAAACTGTTTTTT. As protein: CASSSRDRVEKLFF.

The chain is built from TRBV28 and TRBJ2-2, with 9 bases that match TRBD2. Looked up from germline, CDR1 is MDHEN and CDR2 is SYDVKM. V lost 11 bases and J lost 4; bases outside the gene matches: 11. The CDR3 has 15 amino acids. The chain's CDR3 is CAGRGREGTTGELFF. CDR3 coding DNA: TGTGCCGGACGAGGGCGGGAGGGTACCACCGGGGAGCTGTTTTTT. The full variable domain, with the rest looked up from reference TRBV28 and TRBJ2-2, is DVKVTQSSRYLVKRTGEKVFLECVQDMDHENMFWYRQDPGLGLRLIYFSYDVKMKEKGDIPEGYSVSREKKERFSLILESASTNQTSMYLCAGRGREGTTGELFFGEGSRLTVL.

V gene TRBV29-1 combines with J gene TRBJ2-7; 9 bases match TRBD2. The CDR3 sequence is 15 residues long. V was pared by 5 bases and J by 4 bases, with 12 bases of the junction left unmatched. Germline lookup yields CDR1 SQVTM and CDR2 ANQGSEA. The DNA of the CDR3 is TGCAGCGTTAAAAATCTAGCGGGATTTTTTTACGAGCAGTACTTC. Translation: CSVKNLAGFFYEQYF.

The table lists this clone with a count of one. V usage is TRBV11-1 and J usage is TRBJ2-2; D unresolved. The CDR3 has 15 amino acids. Looked up from germline, CDR1 is SGHAT and CDR2 is FQDESV (reference sequence). V lost 5 bases to trimming and J lost 2 bases, with 12 bases between them. CDR3 amino acids: CASSLSPSNTGELFF. The CDR3 nucleotides read TGTGCCAGCAGCCTGTCTCCGTCTAACACCGGGGAGCTGTTTTTT.

The rearrangement uses TRBV7-9 and TRBJ1-1; D may be TRBD1 (5 bases). This CDR3 region has 13 residues. Germline V gene data show CDR1 as SEHNR and CDR2 as FQNEAQ (reference sequence). Deletions cut 1 base from V and 4 bases from J, with 7 bases between. The CDR3 protein is CASSLGQITEAFF. DNA of the CDR3: TGTGCCAGCAGCTTAGGACAGATCACTGAAGCTTTCTTT. The full variable domain, its missing parts supplied by reference TRBV7-9 and TRBJ1-1, is DTGVSQNPRHKITKRGQNVTFRCDPISEHNRLYWYRQTLGQGPEFLTYFQNEAQLEKSRLLSDRFSAERPKGSFSTLEIQRTEQGDSAMYLCASSLGQITEAFFGQGTRLTVV.